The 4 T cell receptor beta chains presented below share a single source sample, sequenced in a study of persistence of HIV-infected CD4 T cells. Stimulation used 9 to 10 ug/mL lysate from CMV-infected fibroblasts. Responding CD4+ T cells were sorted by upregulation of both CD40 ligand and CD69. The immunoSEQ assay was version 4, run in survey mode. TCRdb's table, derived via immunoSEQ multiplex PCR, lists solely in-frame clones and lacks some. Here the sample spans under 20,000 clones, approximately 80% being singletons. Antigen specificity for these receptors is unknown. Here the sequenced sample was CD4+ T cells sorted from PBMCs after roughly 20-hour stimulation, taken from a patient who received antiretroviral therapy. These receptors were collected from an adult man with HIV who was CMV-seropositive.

As DNA, the CDR3 is TGTGCCAGTAGTAGGTTTCCCGGCTCCTACGAGCAGTACTTC. It translates to CASSRFPGSYEQYF. The V gene is TRBV19, the J gene TRBJ2-7, with D unresolved. The ends were cut back, 4 bases at V and 0 bases at J, with 10 bases in the middle. This CDR3 contains 14 residues. The germline gives CDR1 LNHDA, CDR2 SQIVND (reference sequence).

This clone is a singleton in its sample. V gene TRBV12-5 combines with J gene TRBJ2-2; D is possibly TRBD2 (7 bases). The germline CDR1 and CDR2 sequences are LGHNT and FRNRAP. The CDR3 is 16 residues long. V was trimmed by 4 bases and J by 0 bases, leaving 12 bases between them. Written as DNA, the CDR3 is TGTGCTAGTGGTTCTAGGGGGGGCTCGAACACCGGGGAGCTGTTTTTT. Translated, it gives CASGSRGGSNTGELFF.

The CDR3 nucleotides read TGCAGTGCTAGTCAGACTGTAAGGACTGAAGCTTTCTTT. Protein product: CSASQTVRTEAFF. The chain uses TRBV20-1 and TRBJ1-1; D ambiguous. Germline CDR1 DFQATT, CDR2 SNEGSKA (reference sequence). This CDR3 comprises 13 residues. The V end lost 3 bases, the J end lost 5 bases, and 13 bases lay between the germline ends.

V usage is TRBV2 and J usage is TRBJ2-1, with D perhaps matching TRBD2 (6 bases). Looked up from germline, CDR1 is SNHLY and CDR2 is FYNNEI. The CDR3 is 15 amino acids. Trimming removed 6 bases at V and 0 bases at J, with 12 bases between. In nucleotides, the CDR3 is TGTGCCAGCAGGGCCCGGGACTTCTCCTACAATGAGCAGTTCTTC. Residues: CASRARDFSYNEQFF.